The 3 T cell receptor beta chains below all came from one sample that was sequenced in a study of blood T cell repertoires in COVID-19. The protocol was immunoSEQ multiplex PCR, while the TCRdb copy is restricted to in-frame clones and leaves out a portion. The repertoire consists of over 200,000 clones, with just under 90% occurring once and the leading ten covering approximately 2.4%. Input material: peripheral blood. Every receptor here comes from a man between 25 and 39 years old with COVID-19, enrolled during active disease.

This chain links TRBV28 with TRBJ2-7; TRBD2 agrees at 9 bases. The V gene's germline CDR1 is MDHEN and CDR2 SYDVKM. The ends lost 6 bases at V and 2 bases at J; junction bases unmatched: 5. The CDR3 length is 14 residues. CDR3 in amino acids: CASRIAGAPYEQYF. In DNA form, the CDR3 reads TGTGCCAGCAGAATAGCGGGAGCCCCCTACGAGCAGTACTTC. Full variable domain (missing parts from reference TRBV28 and TRBJ2-7): DVKVTQSSRYLVKRTGEKVFLECVQDMDHENMFWYRQDPGLGLRLIYFSYDVKMKEKGDIPEGYSVSREKKERFSLILESASTNQTSMYLCASRIAGAPYEQYFGPGTRLTVT.

This chain joins TRBV7-9 and TRBJ1-3, with 11 bases matching TRBD1. The germline gives CDR1 SEHNR, CDR2 FQNEAQ (reference sequence). V lost 5 bases to trimming and J lost 2 bases; unmatched junction nucleotides: 2. The CDR3 has 15 amino acids. The CDR3 loop reads CASSPGQGAGNTIYF. CDR3 bases: TGTGCCAGCAGCCCGGGACAGGGGGCTGGAAACACCATATATTTT.

The chain combines TRBV19 with TRBJ1-5; TRBD1 matches 11 bases. V lost 1 base and J lost 7; bases outside the gene matches: 3. The CDR3 is made up of 15 amino acids. Germline CDR1 is LNHDA and CDR2 is SQIVND (reference sequence). DNA of the CDR3: TGTGCCAGTAGTATAGGAGGGACAGGGGGGCAGCCCCAGCATTTT. Protein: CASSIGGTGGQPQHF.